This section outlines one TCR beta chain sequence together with its context. These data originate in a study of blood T cell repertoires in COVID-19. As processed by the authors: Amplification of reference gene primers provided the estimated nucleated cell counts. Libraries were prepared by immunoSEQ multiplex PCR; TCRdb keeps only in-frame clonotypes and omits some of them. V, J and clone size derive from that table, while D and trimming were established from the DNA sequence. In the table there are approximately 280,000 clones, about 89% of which are singletons. The CDR3 loop spans 15 amino acids. Germline trimming cut 3 bases from V and 4 bases from J; bases unmatched to any gene: 5. Germline V gives CDR1 KGHSH, CDR2 LQKENI.

The TCR originated in a woman aged 18-30 years who had recovered from COVID-19. This chain uses TRBV18 with TRBJ2-1, with 8 bases lining up with TRBD1. Input material: PBMCs or T cells enriched from blood (not recorded which). CDR3 loop: CASSPDRDGYNEQFF. In nucleotides, the CDR3 is TGTGCCAGCTCACCGGACAGGGATGGATACAATGAGCAGTTCTTC.